The 19 T cell receptor beta chains reported below all come from one sample, sequenced in a study of cytomegalovirus exposure and HLA in healthy donors. PCR amplification relied on 60 Vbeta primers (plus 13 Jbeta primers). The table came from immunoSEQ multiplex PCR; TCRdb's copy has only in-frame clones and leaves some out. The table shows fewer than 200,000 clones, with roughly 87% occurring only once. Sequencing was done on a sample of PBMCs. All receptors derive from a woman aged 45-60 years in good health and CMV-seronegative.

The chain uses TRBV28 and TRBJ2-7; 11 bases agree with TRBD1. There are 15 residues in the CDR3. Trimming cost V 4 bases and J 2 bases; bases outside gene matches: 4. Germline V gene data show CDR1 as MDHEN and CDR2 as SYDVKM. CDR3 sequence reads: CASSSMGQGAYEQYF. As DNA, the CDR3 is TGTGCCAGCAGTTCTATGGGACAGGGGGCCTACGAGCAGTACTTC.

A single count supports this clone. The chain has TRBV29-1 and TRBJ2-1, with a tentative D call TRBD1 (6 bases). Germline V gene lookup returns CDR1 SQVTM and CDR2 ANQGSEA. Trimming removed 0 bases from V and 4 bases from J, with 13 bases in between. This CDR3 is 15 amino acids long. CDR3 sequence: CSVEDPGVRYNEQFF. CDR3 sequence (DNA): TGCAGCGTTGAAGATCCAGGGGTGCGGTACAATGAGCAGTTCTTC.

This rearrangement joins TRBV5-4 to TRBJ2-7; TRBD2 agrees at 7 bases. Germline V lookup: CDR1 SGHNT, CDR2 YYREEE (reference sequence). V gave up 0 bases and J gave up 2 bases; unmatched junction bases: 11. The CDR3 has 17 residues. This CDR3 is CASSLGGPGSGAYEQYF. The CDR3 DNA sequence: TGTGCCAGCAGCTTGGGGGGACCGGGCAGCGGGGCCTACGAGCAGTACTTC.

This chain links TRBV9 with TRBJ2-5; tentative D call: TRBD2 (6 bases). The end of the DNA is better explained by TRBJ2-7, so the J call may be wrong. Per germline, CDR1 SGDLS and CDR2 YYNGEE. The CDR3 is made up of 16 amino acids. The CDR3 region is CASSVEGVAEIYEQYF. DNA for the CDR3: TGTGCCAGCAGCGTAGAGGGAGTAGCGGAAATTTACGAGCAGTACTTC.

The chain recombines TRBV5-1 with TRBJ1-1; D is possibly TRBD1 (5 bases). The length of the CDR3 is 12 residues. Trimming removed 4 bases at V and 3 bases at J, with 7 bases between. CDR1 and CDR2 from the germline V gene are SGHRS and YFSETQ. The CDR3 loop is CASSLTDTEAFF. The CDR3 bases are TGCGCCAGCAGCCTGACAGACACTGAAGCTTTCTTT.

V gene TRBV7-8 combines with J gene TRBJ2-7; 15 bases agree with TRBD2. The CDR3 contains 17 residues. V trimming: 5 bases; J trimming: 3 bases; junction bases outside the gene matches: 8. Germline V CDR1 and CDR2: SGHVS, FQNEAQ. The CDR3 is CASSPRGLAGGHYEQYF. DNA of the CDR3: TGTGCCAGCAGCCCCCGGGGACTAGCGGGGGGACACTACGAGCAGTACTTC.

This clone was picked up a small number of times. V is TRBV7-2 and J is TRBJ2-1; D unresolved. The CDR3 is made up of 12 amino acids. Germline V lookup: CDR1 SGHTA, CDR2 FQGNSA. V was shortened by 4 bases and J by 9 bases, with 10 bases between the two germline ends. The CDR3 region is CASSSPVSEQFF. Here the CDR3 DNA reads TGTGCCAGCAGCTCCCCAGTAAGTGAGCAGTTCTTC.

V and J are TRBV19 and TRBJ1-5; 8 positions match TRBD1. CDR1 and CDR2 (germline): LNHDA, SQIVND (reference sequence). The CDR3 consists of 15 residues. The ends lost 7 bases at V and 1 base at J; junction bases unmatched: 6. The CDR3 loop reads CASTPWTGSNQPQHF. In DNA form, the CDR3 reads TGTGCCAGTACCCCCTGGACAGGGAGCAATCAGCCCCAGCATTTT.

A few counts support this clone. This chain uses TRBV6-5 with TRBJ1-2; maybe TRBD1 (6 bases). Germline V gene sequence: CDR1 MNHEY, CDR2 SVGAGI. V was clipped by 5 bases and J by 4 bases, with 14 bases between them. The CDR3 length is 14 residues. The CDR3 DNA reads TGTGCCAGCAGTGTCCGGGACAAGTTCTATGGCTACACCTTC. Translated: CASSVRDKFYGYTF.

V gene TRBV20-1 combines with J gene TRBJ2-7; D ambiguous. Trimming left V 5 bases short and J 2 bases short, with 7 bases between. The CDR3 sequence is 11 residues long. The V gene's germline CDR1 is DFQATT and CDR2 SNEGSKA (reference sequence). The CDR3 loop reads CSAPSPYEQYF. In nucleotides, the CDR3 is TGCAGTGCTCCCAGTCCCTACGAGCAGTACTTC.

This clone was detected once. The chain carries TRBV9 and TRBJ1-5; D call uncertain. Germline V lookup: CDR1 SGDLS, CDR2 YYNGEE. Trimming took 0 bases from V and 5 from J, leaving 6 bases between them. This CDR3 has 13 amino acids. CDR3 coding DNA: TGTGCCAGCAGCGTAGCCCCCGATCAGCCCCAGCATTTT. It yields the protein CASSVAPDQPQHF.

V is TRBV6-6 and J is TRBJ2-5; weak D call: TRBD2 (6 bases). The germline V gene encodes CDR1 MNHNY and CDR2 SVGAGI (reference sequence). V gave up 4 bases and J gave up 5 bases, with 14 bases separating them. The CDR3 extends over 14 amino acids. Written as DNA, the CDR3 is TGTGCCAGCAGTTCCCGGACGGGGAGGGAGACCCAGTACTTC. Its translation is CASSSRTGRETQYF.

This clone was detected only a few times. This chain links TRBV30 with TRBJ1-3, with TRBD1 matching over 7 bases. The V gene end was trimmed by 4 bases and the J gene end by 2 bases; junction bases not matched to a gene: 8. Germline loops: CDR1 GTSNPN, CDR2 SVGIG (reference sequence). This CDR3 region has 15 residues. CDR3 sequence (DNA): TGTGCCTGGATTCCCAGGACAGGCCCTGGAAACACCATATATTTT. Its translation: CAWIPRTGPGNTIYF.

J is TRBJ2-1 and V is TRBV2; the match to TRBD2 covers 10 bases. V shed 0 bases and J 0 bases; nucleotides not matched to a gene: 8. CDR1 SNHLY and CDR2 FYNNEI come from the germline V gene. The CDR3 loop spans 19 amino acids. CDR3 sequence (DNA): TGTGCCAGCAGTGAAGCCGGCCTAGCGGGAGTCGTCTCCTACAATGAGCAGTTCTTC. Protein sequence: CASSEAGLAGVVSYNEQFF.

This chain joins TRBV2 and TRBJ1-4, with 7 bases identical to TRBD1. Unmatched junction bases numbered 9, after V lost 5 bases and J lost 6 bases. CDR1 SNHLY and CDR2 FYNNEI come from the germline V gene. The CDR3 is 15 residues long. The CDR3 nucleotides are TGTGCCAGCAGTCCACAACAGGGGACCTATGAAAAACTGTTTTTT. It yields the protein CASSPQQGTYEKLFF.

The CDR3 sequence: CASSEVGADGYTF. The CDR3 nucleotides are TGTGCCAGCAGTGAGGTGGGGGCTGATGGCTACACCTTC. This chain joins TRBV2 and TRBJ1-2; weak D call: TRBD1 (6 bases). The CDR3 length is 13 residues. Germline V gene lookup returns CDR1 SNHLY and CDR2 FYNNEI. Trimming cost V 3 bases and J 6 bases, with 11 bases left between them. The full variable domain, rest sourced from reference TRBV2 and TRBJ1-2, is EPEVTQTPSHQVTQMGQEVILRCVPISNHLYFYWYRQILGQKVEFLVSFYNNEISEKSEIFDDQFSVERPDGSNFTLKIRSTKLEDSAMYFCASSEVGADGYTFGSGTRLTVV.

About this clone itself: Other DNA variants within this sample encode the same CDR3. The chain has TRBV5-1 and TRBJ1-3, with 10 positions matching TRBD1. CDR3 size: 15 residues. The V gene end was trimmed by 5 bases and the J gene end by 8 bases; junction bases not matched to a gene: 10. The germline gives CDR1 SGHRS, CDR2 YFSETQ. The CDR3 region has the DNA TGCGCCAGCAGTTTCATAGGGACAGGGGCGGACACCATATATTTT. As protein: CASSFIGTGADTIYF.

This rearrangement joins TRBV28 to TRBJ1-1; D gene ambiguous. Trimming removed 6 bases from V and 8 bases from J, with 10 bases in between. There are 11 residues in the CDR3. The germline V gene encodes CDR1 MDHEN and CDR2 SYDVKM. CDR3 region: CASSPGREAFF. The CDR3 DNA follows: TGTGCCAGCAGCCCCGGGAGGGAAGCTTTCTTT. The full variable domain, with the rest looked up from reference TRBV28 and TRBJ1-1, is DVKVTQSSRYLVKRTGEKVFLECVQDMDHENMFWYRQDPGLGLRLIYFSYDVKMKEKGDIPEGYSVSREKKERFSLILESASTNQTSMYLCASSPGREAFFGQGTRLTVV.

This sequence joins TRBV10-3 and TRBJ2-7, with D uncertain. The CDR3 runs to 12 residues. CDR1 ENHRY and CDR2 SYGVKD come from the germline V gene. V was trimmed by 2 bases and J by 9 bases, leaving 11 bases between them. CDR3 protein: CAISEAAEWQYF. CDR3 coding DNA: TGTGCCATCAGTGAGGCTGCAGAATGGCAGTACTTC.